This TCR beta chain was sequenced for a study of post-analysis software for immune sequencing data. Study results and caveats: Compared with controls, patients had more of about 5 TRBV segments, including TRBV5-6, TRBV5-1 and TRBV20-1. People with multiple sclerosis had a significantly lower normalized Chao1 diversity than controls did.

The CDR3 sequence is 17 residues long. CDR1 is SGHRS, CDR2 YFSETQ, per germline. V was trimmed by 0 bases and J by 1 base, leaving 11 bases between them. With respect to this clonotype: Its matching antigen is unknown.

cDNA libraries of TCR beta carried unique molecular identifiers. Roughly 500,000 cDNA molecules came from 1 to 10 million T cells. TCRdb recomputed calls from the PCR reads with MiXCR, one row per CDR3 protein. The sample lists about 820,000 distinct CDR3 sequences; around 53% were seen once. The sample comprised blood. The chain joins TRBV5-1 to TRBJ2-6; perhaps TRBD1 as D (5 bases). This sequence was found in a girl between 10 and 17 years old with multiple sclerosis. CDR3 nucleotide sequence: TGCGCCAGCAGCTTGGTTATCAGGGCGTCTGGGGCCAACGTCCTGACTTTC. It is translated as CASSLVIRASGANVLTF.